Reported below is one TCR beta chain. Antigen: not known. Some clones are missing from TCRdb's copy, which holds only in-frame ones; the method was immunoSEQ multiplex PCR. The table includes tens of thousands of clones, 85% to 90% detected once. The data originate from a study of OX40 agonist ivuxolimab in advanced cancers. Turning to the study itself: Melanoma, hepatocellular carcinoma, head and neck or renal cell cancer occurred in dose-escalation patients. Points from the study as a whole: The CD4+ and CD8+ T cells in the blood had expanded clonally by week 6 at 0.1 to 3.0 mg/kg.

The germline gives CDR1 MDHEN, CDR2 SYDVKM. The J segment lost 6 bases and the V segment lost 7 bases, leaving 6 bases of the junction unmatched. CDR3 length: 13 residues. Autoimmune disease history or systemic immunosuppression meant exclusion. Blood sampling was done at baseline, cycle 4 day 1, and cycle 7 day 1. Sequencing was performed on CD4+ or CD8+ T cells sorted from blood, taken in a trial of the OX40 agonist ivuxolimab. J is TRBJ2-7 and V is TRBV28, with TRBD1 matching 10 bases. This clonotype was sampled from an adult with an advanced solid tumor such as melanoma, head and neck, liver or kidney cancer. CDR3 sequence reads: CASTVGTGVEQYF. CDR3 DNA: TGTGCCAGCACCGTAGGGACAGGGGTCGAGCAGTACTTC.